This T cell receptor (beta chain) was sequenced in a study of PD-1 blockade in mismatch repair-deficient tumors. Looking at the study overall: All were previously treated, progressing patients with 11 to 13 mismatch repair-deficient cancer types. The study's findings and limits: Tumor-resident clones, often undetectable pretreatment in blood, expanded then contracted after pembrolizumab.

The protocol was immunoSEQ multiplex PCR, while the TCRdb copy is restricted to in-frame clones and leaves out a portion. The data contain about 100,000 clones, 82% of them seen just once; the ten biggest clones take up 6.3%. The CDR3 has 13 amino acids. Deletions cut 5 bases from V and 6 bases from J, with 12 bases between. Looked up from germline, CDR1 is SGDLS and CDR2 is YYNGEE. Note on this clone: Its antigen remains unidentified.

PCR or immunohistochemistry showed mismatch repair deficiency in every enrolled patient. This TCR came from an adult with mismatch repair-deficient cancer. Source: peripheral blood, taken 36 weeks after starting pembrolizumab. The chain joins TRBV9 to TRBJ2-1, with a tentative D call TRBD1 (6 bases). CDR3 DNA: TGTGCCAGCAGTGGGGGCGCGGGCAATGAGCAGTTCTTC. Protein sequence: CASSGGAGNEQFF.